The 16 T cell receptor beta chains below were found in one sample sequenced in a study of blood T cell repertoires in COVID-19. Some clones are missing from TCRdb's copy, which holds only in-frame ones; the method was immunoSEQ multiplex PCR. The table shows about 55,000 clones, with 87% occurring only once. The sample consisted of peripheral blood. The origin of the receptors is a human donor with active COVID-19. The donor label of this sample is uncertain.

The chain uses TRBV7-9 and TRBJ2-7, with no clear D. The CDR3 covers 15 residues. V lost 1 base and J 0 bases, leaving 10 bases between the germline ends. Germline CDR1 is SEHNR and CDR2 is FQNEAQ (reference sequence). The CDR3 is CASSLVADFSYEQYF. As DNA, the CDR3 is TGTGCCAGCAGCTTAGTTGCGGATTTCTCCTACGAGCAGTACTTC.

The rearrangement joins TRBV30 to TRBJ1-5; a possible D gene is TRBD1 (5 bases). The ends were cut back, 3 bases at V and 0 bases at J, with 18 bases in the middle. The germline V gene has CDR1 GTSNPN and CDR2 SVGIG (reference sequence). This CDR3 spans 17 amino acids. The CDR3 reads CAWSPRQGGNSNQPQHF. The CDR3 DNA reads as TGTGCCTGGAGCCCGCGGCAGGGAGGAAATAGCAATCAGCCCCAGCATTTT. The variable domain in full, completed from reference TRBV30 and TRBJ1-5, reads SQTIHQWPATLVQPVGSPLSLECTVEGTSNPNLYWYRQAAGRGLQLLFYSVGIGQISSEVPQNLSASRPQDRQFILSSKKLLLSDSGFYLCAWSPRQGGNSNQPQHFGDGTRLSIL.

The rearrangement uses TRBV5-4 and TRBJ1-3; TRBD1 might be the D (6 bases). The CDR3 is 17 amino acids. The germline V gene has CDR1 SGHNT and CDR2 YYREEE (reference sequence). With 4 bases removed from V and 0 bases from J, the gap between germline ends came to 17 bases. The chain's CDR3 is CASSPSTGLGSGNTIYF. In DNA form, the CDR3 reads TGTGCCAGCAGCCCCTCGACAGGATTGGGCTCTGGAAACACCATATATTTT.

The V gene is TRBV24-1, the J gene TRBJ2-1; TRBD1 matches at 8 bases. Germline V gives CDR1 KGHDR, CDR2 SFDVKD. With 4 bases clipped from V and 0 bases from J, the junction kept 13 bases outside the gene matches. The length of the CDR3 is 19 residues. CDR3: CATSDAGYGQGSSYNEQFF. The CDR3 DNA follows: TGTGCCACCAGTGACGCTGGCTACGGACAGGGAAGCTCCTACAATGAGCAGTTCTTC.

The chain is built from TRBV7-8 and TRBJ2-5, with 11 bases lining up with TRBD2. The junction had 15 bases not matched to a gene; V was cut back by 5 bases and J by 4 bases. The germline V gene has CDR1 SGHVS and CDR2 FQNEAQ. The length of the CDR3 is 18 residues. The CDR3 nucleotides read TGTGCCAGCAGCCCGCGGGGTAGCGGGGGGGCCGTGTCAGAGACCCAGTACTTC. This sequence encodes CASSPRGSGGAVSETQYF.

This clone has only one observation. The rearrangement joins TRBV6-5 to TRBJ2-7; a possible D gene is TRBD1 (5 bases). CDR3 length: 13 residues. Trimming cost V 2 bases and J 3 bases, with 8 bases left between them. Germline CDR1 reads MNHEY; CDR2 reads SVGAGI. CDR3 DNA: TGTGCCAGCAGTTACGCCACAGGCTACGAGCAGTACTTC. Amino acid sequence: CASSYATGYEQYF.

The chain links TRBV2 to TRBJ2-3; D is possibly TRBD1 (6 bases). Germline V CDR1 and CDR2: SNHLY, FYNNEI. Between the trimmed V and J ends, which lost 4 bases and 2 bases, there was a span of 13 bases. The CDR3 runs to 15 residues. The CDR3 sequence is CASSGQGHPTDTQYF. The CDR3 coding sequence is TGTGCCAGCAGTGGCCAGGGGCATCCCACAGATACGCAGTATTTT.

The genes are TRBV6-6 and TRBJ1-1; D uncertain. The germline gives CDR1 MNHNY, CDR2 SVGAGI (reference sequence). The CDR3 sequence is 12 residues long. Between the trimmed V and J ends, which lost 0 bases and 7 bases, there was a span of 6 bases. The CDR3 is CASSYSESEAFF. CDR3 nucleotides: TGTGCCAGCAGTTACTCGGAGAGTGAAGCTTTCTTT.

The chain links TRBV5-5 to TRBJ2-1; no firm D call. The CDR3 loop spans 14 amino acids. The V end was cut by 1 base, the J end by 8 bases, with 13 bases between. Germline CDR1 SGHKS, CDR2 YYEKEE (reference sequence). The DNA for the CDR3 is TGTGCCAGCAGCTTGCTTGGAGATATCGATGAGCAGTTCTTC. Its protein is CASSLLGDIDEQFF.

The gene calls are TRBV9 and TRBJ2-1; D perhaps matches TRBD2 (7 bases). The V end lost 0 bases, the J end lost 2 bases, and 15 bases lay between the germline ends. Germline V gene data show CDR1 as SGDLS and CDR2 as YYNGEE. There are 17 residues in the CDR3. The CDR3 region has the DNA TGTGCCAGCAGCGTAGCGGGCGGGGGCGTGACCTACAATGAGCAGTTCTTC. Its protein is CASSVAGGGVTYNEQFF.

The chain has TRBV27 and TRBJ1-5; TRBD1 is a possible D gene (5 bases). The V end lost 5 bases, the J end lost 0 bases, and 8 bases lay between the germline ends. The germline V gene encodes CDR1 MNHEY and CDR2 SMNVEV (reference sequence). The CDR3 runs to 14 residues. CDR3 region: CASSVRVSNQPQHF. CDR3 in DNA: TGTGCCAGCAGTGTCAGGGTTAGCAATCAGCCCCAGCATTTT.

Only one count was recorded for this clone. The chain employs TRBV19 and TRBJ2-1; 9 nucleotides match TRBD2. Germline trimming cut 1 base from V and 8 bases from J; bases unmatched to any gene: 6. The V gene's germline CDR1 is LNHDA and CDR2 SQIVND (reference sequence). The CDR3 is made up of 15 amino acids. The CDR3 DNA is TGTGCCAGTAGTATAGCCCCTAGCGGGATCGATGAGCAGTTCTTC. Residues: CASSIAPSGIDEQFF.

The chain recombines TRBV7-2 with TRBJ2-5, with 7 bases matching TRBD2. The ends lost 2 bases at V and 2 bases at J; junction bases unmatched: 5. The CDR3 loop spans 15 amino acids. Germline assignment: CDR1 SGHTA and CDR2 FQGNSA. CDR3: CASSLFPGGQETQYF. CDR3 DNA sequence: TGTGCCAGCAGCTTATTCCCGGGGGGACAAGAGACCCAGTACTTC.

J is TRBJ1-1 and V is TRBV18; 9 nucleotides line up with TRBD1. Trimming took 3 bases from V and 7 from J; bases not matched to a gene: 9. This CDR3 has 15 residues. Germline V gene sequence: CDR1 KGHSH, CDR2 LQKENI. In nucleotides, the CDR3 is TGTGCCAGCTCACCCGGACAGGGGTTACCCCTTGAAGCTTTCTTT. Its protein product is CASSPGQGLPLEAFF.

The V and J genes are TRBV7-3 and TRBJ1-1, with 8 bases that match TRBD1. The CDR3 consists of 15 residues. With V trimmed by 5 bases and J by 1 base, 6 bases remained unmatched. The germline gives CDR1 SGHTA, CDR2 FQGTGA. CDR3 nucleotide sequence: TGTGCCAGCAGCCCAGGGGGCGCCCGGAACACTGAAGCTTTCTTT. Translating gives CASSPGGARNTEAFF.

The chain combines TRBV2 with TRBJ2-4; 7 bases align to TRBD1. Germline loops: CDR1 SNHLY, CDR2 FYNNEI. J lost 3 bases, V lost 4 bases, and 9 bases had no gene match. The length of the CDR3 is 16 residues. The CDR3 protein is CASSAPGGIVKNIQYF. CDR3 DNA sequence: TGTGCCAGCAGTGCTCCAGGGGGTATTGTCAAAAACATTCAGTACTTC.